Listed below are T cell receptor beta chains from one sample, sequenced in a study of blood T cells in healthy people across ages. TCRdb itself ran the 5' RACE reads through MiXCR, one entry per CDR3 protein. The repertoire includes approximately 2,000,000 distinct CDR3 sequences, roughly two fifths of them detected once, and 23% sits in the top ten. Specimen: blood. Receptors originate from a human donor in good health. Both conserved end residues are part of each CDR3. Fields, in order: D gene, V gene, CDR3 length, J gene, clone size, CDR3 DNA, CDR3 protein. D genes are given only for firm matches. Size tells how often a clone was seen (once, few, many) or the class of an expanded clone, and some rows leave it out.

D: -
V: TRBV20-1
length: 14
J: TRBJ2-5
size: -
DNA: TGCAGTGCCCCGGCGAGCGGGACAGAAGAGACCCAGTACTTC
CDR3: CSAPASGTEETQYF

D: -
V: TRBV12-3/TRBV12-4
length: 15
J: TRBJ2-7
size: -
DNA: TGTGCCAGCAGTTCCCAGGCTGGGGGGACCTACGAGCAGTACTTC
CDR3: CASSSQAGGTYEQYF

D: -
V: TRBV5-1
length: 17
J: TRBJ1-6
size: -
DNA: TGCGCCAGCAGCTTAAATTGGGGTTCCGGCGGGCTTTCACCCCTCCACTTT
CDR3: CASSLNWGSGGLSPLHF

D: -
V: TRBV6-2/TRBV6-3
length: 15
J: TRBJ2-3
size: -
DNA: TGTGCCAGCAGTCACCCAATAGCTGGAGGAGATACGCAGTATTTT
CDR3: CASSHPIAGGDTQYF

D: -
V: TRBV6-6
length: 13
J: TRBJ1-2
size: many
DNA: TGTGCCAGCAGTTACGAGGGCGCGGGTGGCTACACCTTC
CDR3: CASSYEGAGGYTF

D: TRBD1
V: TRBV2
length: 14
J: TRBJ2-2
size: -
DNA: TGTGCCAGGACCGGGACAGAGAACACCGGGGAGCTGTTTTTT
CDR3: CARTGTENTGELFF

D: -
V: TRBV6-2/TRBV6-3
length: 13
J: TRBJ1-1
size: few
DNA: TGTGCCAGCAGTTATGTGCCGAACACTGAAGCTTTCTTT
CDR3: CASSYVPNTEAFF

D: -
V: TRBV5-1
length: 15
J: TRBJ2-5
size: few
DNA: TGCGCCAGCAGCTTGGATACGGTCTACCAAGAGACCCAGTACTTC
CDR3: CASSLDTVYQETQYF

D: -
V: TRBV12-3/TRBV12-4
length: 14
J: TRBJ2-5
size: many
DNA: TGTGCCAGCAGTTTCCTCGCCTCCCAAGAGACCCAGTACTTC
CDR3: CASSFLASQETQYF

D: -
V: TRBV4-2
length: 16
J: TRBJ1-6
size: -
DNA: TGTGCCAGCACCCGTTCACAGGAGGACTATAATTCACCCCTCCACTTT
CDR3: CASTRSQEDYNSPLHF

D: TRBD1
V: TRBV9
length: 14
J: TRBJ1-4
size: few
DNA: TGTGCCAGCAGCCCCGGACAGGTTGATGAAAAACTGTTTTTT
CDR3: CASSPGQVDEKLFF

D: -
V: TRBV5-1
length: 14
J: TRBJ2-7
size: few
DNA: TGCGCCAGCAGCTTGGGACAGGCGTACGACGAGCAGTACTTC
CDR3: CASSLGQAYDEQYF

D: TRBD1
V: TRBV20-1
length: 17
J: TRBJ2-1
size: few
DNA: TGCAGTGCTAGATCCCAGGGACAGTTATCTTTAGGAAATGAGCAGTTCTTC
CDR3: CSARSQGQLSLGNEQFF

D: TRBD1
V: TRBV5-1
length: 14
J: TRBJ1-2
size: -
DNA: TGCGCCAGCAGCTGGGACAGGGGATCAGGTGGCTACACCTTC
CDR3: CASSWDRGSGGYTF

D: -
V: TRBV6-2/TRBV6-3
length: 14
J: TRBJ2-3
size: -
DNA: TGTACCAGCAGACGGGACGGGTCGTCAGATACGCAGTATTTT
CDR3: CTSRRDGSSDTQYF

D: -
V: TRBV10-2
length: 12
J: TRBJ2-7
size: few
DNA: TGCGTCAGCAGTCCGAGCTCCTACGAGCAGTACTTC
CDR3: CVSSPSSYEQYF

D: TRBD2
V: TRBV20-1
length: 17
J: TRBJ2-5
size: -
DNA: TGCAGTGCTAGAGATCTAGTCGGACTAGCGGGGGAGGAGACCCAGTACTTC
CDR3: CSARDLVGLAGEETQYF